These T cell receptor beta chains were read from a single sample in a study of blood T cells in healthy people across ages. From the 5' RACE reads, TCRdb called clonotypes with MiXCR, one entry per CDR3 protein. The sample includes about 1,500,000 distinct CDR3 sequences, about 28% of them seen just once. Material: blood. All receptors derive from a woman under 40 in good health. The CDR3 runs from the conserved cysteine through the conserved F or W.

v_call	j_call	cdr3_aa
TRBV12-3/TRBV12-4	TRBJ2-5	CASRGQPGETQYF
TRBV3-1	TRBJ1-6	CASSPQGGTSNSPLHF
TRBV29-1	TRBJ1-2	CSVEDQGTGSRGYTF
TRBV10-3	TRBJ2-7	CAIWGGGPPYEQYF
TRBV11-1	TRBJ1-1	CASSLASGTEAFF
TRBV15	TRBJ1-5	CATSRELAGSNQPQHF
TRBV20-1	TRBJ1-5	CSASTSNQPQHF
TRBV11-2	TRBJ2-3	CASSFLAGGLDTQYF
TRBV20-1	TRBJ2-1	CSAGAHSYNEQFF
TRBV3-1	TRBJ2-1	CASSQEAGSYNEQFF
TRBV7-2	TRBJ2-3	CTSSLGGGTDTQYF
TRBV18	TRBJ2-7	CASSPPFETGYEQYF
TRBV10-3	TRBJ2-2	CAVSELGETGELFF
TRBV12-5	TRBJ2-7	CAGSSAHEQYF
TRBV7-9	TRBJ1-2	CASSSGLQGYGYTF
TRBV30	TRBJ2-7	CAWIGDNSYEQYF
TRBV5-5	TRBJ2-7	CASSRGGLGYEQYF
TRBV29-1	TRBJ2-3	CSVEAPFGYTQYF
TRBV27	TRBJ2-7	CASSLSKGYEQYF
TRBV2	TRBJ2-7	CASSEAPGLYEQYF
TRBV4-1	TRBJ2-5	CASSPSRGAQETQYF
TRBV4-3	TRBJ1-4	CASSPRGGATNEKLFF
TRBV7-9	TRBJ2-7	CASSSTADEQYF
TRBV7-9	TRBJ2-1	CASSRGASGKSSYNEQFF
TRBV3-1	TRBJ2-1	CASSQGLAGGLDEQFF
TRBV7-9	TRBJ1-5	CASSMTATPDGGQPQHF
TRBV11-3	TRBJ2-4	CASSSSATKNIQYF
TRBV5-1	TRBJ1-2	CASRPGEIYGYTF
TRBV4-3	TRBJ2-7	CASSREASGAYEQYF
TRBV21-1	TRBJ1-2	CARRIDRAEGGYTF
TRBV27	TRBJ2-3	CASSFQPGGWGTDTQYF
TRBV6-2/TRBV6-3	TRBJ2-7	CASKFSGGRYEQYF
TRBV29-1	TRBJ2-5	CSVVAGVETQYF
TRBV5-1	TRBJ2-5	CASSLERGPQYF
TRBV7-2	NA	CASSLAPPQREGRSTYNEQYF